This T cell receptor beta chain was sequenced for a study of metastatic and nonmetastatic thyroid tumors. Study context: From malignant and benign thyroid patients, repertoires in blood and in tumor or nodule tissue were compared.

This clone was counted ten times or more. CDR3 size: 15 residues. Looked up from germline, CDR1 is SGHNT and CDR2 is YYREEE (reference sequence). Trimming stripped 4 bases from V and 3 bases from J, with 17 bases between. Each patient went into thyroid surgery without having received any treatment. As originally analysed: CDR3 differences across clinicopathological groups were used to build a distant-metastasis classifier for papillary thyroid cancer. Using MiXCR, TCRdb reanalyzed the PCR reads. The authors' filters were not applied to this entry. There are tens of thousands of clones in the sample; roughly 18% occur only once, and around 13% lies in the top ten.

Sample: blood. The receptor comes from a female donor with papillary thyroid cancer or a benign thyroid nodule (not recorded which). Some clones in this sample may be carry-over from other donors' samples. The rearrangement joins TRBV5-4 to TRBJ2-7; D is uncertain. The CDR3 nucleotides read TGTGCCAGCAGCCAAAGGGCTGATGGTGGCTACGAGCAGTACTTC. Translated: CASSQRADGGYEQYF.